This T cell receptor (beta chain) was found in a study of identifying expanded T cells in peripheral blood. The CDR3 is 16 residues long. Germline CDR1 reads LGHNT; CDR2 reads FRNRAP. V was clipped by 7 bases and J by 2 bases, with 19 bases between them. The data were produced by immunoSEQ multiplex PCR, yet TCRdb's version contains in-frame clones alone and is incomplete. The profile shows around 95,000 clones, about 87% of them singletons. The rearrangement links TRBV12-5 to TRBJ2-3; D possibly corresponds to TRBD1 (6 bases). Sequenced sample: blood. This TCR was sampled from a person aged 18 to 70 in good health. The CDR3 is CASALVGGDPTDTQYF. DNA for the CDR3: TGTGCTAGTGCCCTCGTTGGGGGCGACCCCACAGATACGCAGTATTTT.